A single TCR beta chain is shown here with its context. In the original analysis: Estimated nucleated cell counts came from reference gene primer amplification. Sequencing was performed with immunoSEQ multiplex PCR; in TCRdb, only in-frame clones are kept and a portion is missing. That table supplies the V and J calls and clone size; D and trimming were determined from the DNA. The sample has under 300,000 clones, approximately 78% seen once. This sample is part of a study of blood T cell repertoires in COVID-19. Background on the study: Some COVID-19 samples were acute and others convalescent; all came from the United States, Italy and Spain. PBMCs, B-cell-depleted T cells, or T cells provided the cDNA or gDNA that made up the material.

The germline V gene encodes CDR1 MNHNY and CDR2 SVGAGI (reference sequence). The CDR3 is made up of 16 amino acids. The V end was cut by 6 bases, the J end by 7 bases, with 22 bases between. This TCR derives from a woman in her sixties or seventies with active or convalescent COVID-19. The chain employs TRBV6-6 and TRBJ1-5; perhaps TRBD1 as D (5 bases). The specimen sequenced was peripheral blood. CDR3 residues: CASSRGWGRESQPQHF. CDR3 sequence (DNA): TGTGCCAGCAGCCGGGGCTGGGGGAGGGAGAGCCAGCCCCAGCATTTT.